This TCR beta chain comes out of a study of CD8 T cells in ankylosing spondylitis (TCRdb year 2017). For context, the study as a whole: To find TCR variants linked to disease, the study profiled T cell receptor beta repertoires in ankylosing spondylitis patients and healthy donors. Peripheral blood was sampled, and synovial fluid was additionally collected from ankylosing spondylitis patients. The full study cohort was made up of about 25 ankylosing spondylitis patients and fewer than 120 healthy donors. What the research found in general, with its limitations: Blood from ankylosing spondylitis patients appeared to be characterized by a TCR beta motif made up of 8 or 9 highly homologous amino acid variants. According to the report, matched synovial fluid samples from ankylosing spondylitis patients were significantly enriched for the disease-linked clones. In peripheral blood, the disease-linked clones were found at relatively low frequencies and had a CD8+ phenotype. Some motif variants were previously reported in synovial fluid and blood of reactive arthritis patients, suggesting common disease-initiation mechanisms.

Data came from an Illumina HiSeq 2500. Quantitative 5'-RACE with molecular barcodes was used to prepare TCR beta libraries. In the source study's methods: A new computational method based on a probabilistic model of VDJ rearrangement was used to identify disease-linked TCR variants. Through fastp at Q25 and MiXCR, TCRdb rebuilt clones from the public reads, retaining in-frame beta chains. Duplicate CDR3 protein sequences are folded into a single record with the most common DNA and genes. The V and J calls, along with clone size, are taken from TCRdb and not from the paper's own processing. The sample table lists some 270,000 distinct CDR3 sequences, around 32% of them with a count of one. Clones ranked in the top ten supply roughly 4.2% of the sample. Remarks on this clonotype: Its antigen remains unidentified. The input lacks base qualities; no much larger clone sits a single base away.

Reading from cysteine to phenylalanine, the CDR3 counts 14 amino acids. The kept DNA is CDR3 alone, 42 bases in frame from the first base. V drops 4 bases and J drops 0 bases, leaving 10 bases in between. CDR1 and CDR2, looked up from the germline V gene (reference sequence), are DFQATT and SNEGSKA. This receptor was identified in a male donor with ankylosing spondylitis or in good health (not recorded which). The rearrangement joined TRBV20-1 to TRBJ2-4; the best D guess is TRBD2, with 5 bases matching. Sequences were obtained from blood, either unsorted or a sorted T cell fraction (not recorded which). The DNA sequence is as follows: TGCAGTGCTACCCCGGGAAGAGCCAAAAACATTCAGTACTTC. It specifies CSATPGRAKNIQYF.